This T cell receptor (beta chain) was captured in a study of post-analysis software for immune sequencing data. There are 14 residues in the CDR3. Germline-derived CDR1 and CDR2 are LGHNA and YSLEER. V was trimmed by 7 bases and J by 8 bases, leaving 15 bases between them. Points from the study as a whole: Analysis by F measure revealed that same-batch samples clustered strongly together. Five TRBV segments were significantly more frequent in patients than in controls. TRBV5-6, TRBV5-1 and TRBV20-1 were among these segments.

Comment on this clonotype: As yet, its antigen is unknown.

Prepared libraries of TCR beta cDNA carried unique molecular identifiers. TCRdb redid the calling of the PCR reads with MiXCR, one entry per CDR3 protein. The data show 750,000 to 900,000 distinct CDR3 sequences, about 43% seen once. The TCR was taken from a girl under 18 with multiple sclerosis. Sequenced input: blood. V and J are TRBV4-3 and TRBJ1-6; D is perhaps TRBD1 (6 bases). The CDR3: CASTEVRGDSPLHF. The CDR3 DNA reads TGCGCCAGCACTGAGGTTAGGGGGGATTCACCCCTCCACTTT.